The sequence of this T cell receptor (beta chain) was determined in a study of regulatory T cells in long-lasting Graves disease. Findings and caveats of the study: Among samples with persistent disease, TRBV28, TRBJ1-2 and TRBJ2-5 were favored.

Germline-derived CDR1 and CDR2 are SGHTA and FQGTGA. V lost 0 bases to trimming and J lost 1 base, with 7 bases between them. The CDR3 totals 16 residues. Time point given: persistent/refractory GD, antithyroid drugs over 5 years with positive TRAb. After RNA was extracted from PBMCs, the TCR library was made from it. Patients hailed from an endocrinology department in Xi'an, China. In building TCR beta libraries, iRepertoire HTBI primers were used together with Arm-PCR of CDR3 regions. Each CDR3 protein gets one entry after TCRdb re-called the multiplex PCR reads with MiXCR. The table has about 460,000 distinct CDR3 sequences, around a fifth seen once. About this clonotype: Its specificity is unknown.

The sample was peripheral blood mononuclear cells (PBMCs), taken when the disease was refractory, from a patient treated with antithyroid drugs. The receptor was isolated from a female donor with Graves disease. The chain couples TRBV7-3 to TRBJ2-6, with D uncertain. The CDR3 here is CASSLTFGSGANVLTF. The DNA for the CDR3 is TGTGCCAGCAGCTTAACGTTCGGGTCTGGGGCCAACGTCCTGACTTTC.